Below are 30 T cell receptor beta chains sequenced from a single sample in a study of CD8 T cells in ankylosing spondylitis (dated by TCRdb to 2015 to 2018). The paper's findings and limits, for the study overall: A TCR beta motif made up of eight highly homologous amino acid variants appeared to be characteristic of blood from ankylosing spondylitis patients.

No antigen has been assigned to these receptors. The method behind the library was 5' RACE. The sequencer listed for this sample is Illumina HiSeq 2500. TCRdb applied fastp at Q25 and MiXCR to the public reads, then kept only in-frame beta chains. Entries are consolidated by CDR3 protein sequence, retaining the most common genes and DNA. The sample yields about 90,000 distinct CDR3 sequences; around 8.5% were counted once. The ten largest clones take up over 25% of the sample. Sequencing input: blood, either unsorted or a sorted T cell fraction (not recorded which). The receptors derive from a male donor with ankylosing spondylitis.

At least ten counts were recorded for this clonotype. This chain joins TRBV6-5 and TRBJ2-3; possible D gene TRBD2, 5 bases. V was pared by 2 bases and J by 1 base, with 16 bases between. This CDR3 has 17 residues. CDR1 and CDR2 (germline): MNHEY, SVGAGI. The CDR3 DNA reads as TGTGCCAGCAGTTACCCAGACCAGCGGATAGGCACAGATACGCAGTATTTT. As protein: CASSYPDQRIGTDTQYF.

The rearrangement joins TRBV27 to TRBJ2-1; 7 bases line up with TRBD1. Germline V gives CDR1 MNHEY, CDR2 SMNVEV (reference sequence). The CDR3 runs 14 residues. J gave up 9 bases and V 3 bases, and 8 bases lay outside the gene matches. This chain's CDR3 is CASSFRQGNGEQFF. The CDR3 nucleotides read TGTGCCAGCAGTTTTCGACAGGGAAACGGTGAGCAGTTCTTC.

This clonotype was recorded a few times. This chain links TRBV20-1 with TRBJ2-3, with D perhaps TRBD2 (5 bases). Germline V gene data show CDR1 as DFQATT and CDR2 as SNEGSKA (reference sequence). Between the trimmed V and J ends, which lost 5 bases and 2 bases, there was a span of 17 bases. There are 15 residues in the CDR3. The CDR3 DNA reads TGCAGTGCTCGAGGGAGCCCGGTCATCACAGATACGCAGTATTTT. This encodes CSARGSPVITDTQYF.

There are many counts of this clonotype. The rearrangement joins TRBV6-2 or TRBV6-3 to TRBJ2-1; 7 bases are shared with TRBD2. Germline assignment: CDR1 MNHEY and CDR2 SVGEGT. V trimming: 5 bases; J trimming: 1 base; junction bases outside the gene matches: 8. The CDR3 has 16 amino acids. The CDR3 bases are TGTGCCAGCAGTGGGACTAACCGAGGGTCCTACAATGAGCAGTTCTTC. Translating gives CASSGTNRGSYNEQFF.

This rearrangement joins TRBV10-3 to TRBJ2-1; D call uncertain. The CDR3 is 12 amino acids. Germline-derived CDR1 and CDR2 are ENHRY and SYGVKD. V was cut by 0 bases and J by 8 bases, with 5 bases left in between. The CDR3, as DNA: TGTGCCATCAGTGAGTCGAGATATGAGCAGTTCTTC. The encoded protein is CAISESRYEQFF.

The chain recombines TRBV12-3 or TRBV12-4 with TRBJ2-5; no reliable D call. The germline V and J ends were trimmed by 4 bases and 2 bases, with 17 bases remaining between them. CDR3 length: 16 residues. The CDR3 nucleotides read TGTGCCAGCAGTTGGAGCCGGAGCCTTGGACAAGAGACCCAGTACTTC. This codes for CASSWSRSLGQETQYF.

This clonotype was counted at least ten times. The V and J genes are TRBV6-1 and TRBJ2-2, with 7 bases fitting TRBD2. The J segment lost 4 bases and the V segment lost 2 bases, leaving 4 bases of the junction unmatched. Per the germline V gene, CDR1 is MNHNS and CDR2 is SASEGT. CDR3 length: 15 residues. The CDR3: CASSEREGFTGELFF. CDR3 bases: TGTGCCAGCAGTGAAAGGGAGGGGTTCACCGGGGAGCTGTTTTTT.

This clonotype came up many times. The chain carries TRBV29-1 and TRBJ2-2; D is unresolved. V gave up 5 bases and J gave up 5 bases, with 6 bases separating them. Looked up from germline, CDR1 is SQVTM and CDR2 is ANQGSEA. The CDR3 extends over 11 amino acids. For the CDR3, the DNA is TGCAGCGTTCGGTTAACCGGGGAGCTGTTTTTT. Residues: CSVRLTGELFF.

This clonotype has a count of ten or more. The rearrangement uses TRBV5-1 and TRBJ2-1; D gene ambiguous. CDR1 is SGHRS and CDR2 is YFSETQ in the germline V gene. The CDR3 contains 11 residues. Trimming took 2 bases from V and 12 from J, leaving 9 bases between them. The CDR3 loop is CASSFGQVQFF. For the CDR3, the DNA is TGCGCCAGCAGCTTTGGGCAGGTGCAGTTCTTC.

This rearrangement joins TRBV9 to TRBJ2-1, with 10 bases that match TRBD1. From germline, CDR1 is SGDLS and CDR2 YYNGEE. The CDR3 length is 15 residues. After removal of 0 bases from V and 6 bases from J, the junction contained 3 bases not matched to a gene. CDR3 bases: TGTGCCAGCAGCGTAGATCGGGACAGGGGCAATGAGCAGTTCTTC. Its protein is CASSVDRDRGNEQFF. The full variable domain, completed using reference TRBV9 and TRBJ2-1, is DSGVTQTPKHLITATGQRVTLRCSPRSGDLSVYWYQQSLDQGLQFLIQYYNGEERAKGNILERFSAQQFPDLHSELNLSSLELGDSALYFCASSVDRDRGNEQFFGPGTRLTVL.

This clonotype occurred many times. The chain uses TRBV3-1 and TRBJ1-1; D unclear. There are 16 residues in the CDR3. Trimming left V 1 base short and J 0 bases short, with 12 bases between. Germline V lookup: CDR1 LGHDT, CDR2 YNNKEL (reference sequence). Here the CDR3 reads CASSQVRQFMNTEAFF. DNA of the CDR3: TGTGCCAGCAGCCAAGTTCGCCAGTTCATGAACACTGAAGCTTTCTTT.

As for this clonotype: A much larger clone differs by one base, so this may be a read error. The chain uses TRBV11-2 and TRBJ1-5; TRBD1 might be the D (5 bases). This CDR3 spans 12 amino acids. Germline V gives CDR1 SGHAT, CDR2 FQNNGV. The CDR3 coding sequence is TGTACCAGCAGCGAGGGGTCTCAGCCCCAGCATTTT. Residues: CTSSEGSQPQHF.

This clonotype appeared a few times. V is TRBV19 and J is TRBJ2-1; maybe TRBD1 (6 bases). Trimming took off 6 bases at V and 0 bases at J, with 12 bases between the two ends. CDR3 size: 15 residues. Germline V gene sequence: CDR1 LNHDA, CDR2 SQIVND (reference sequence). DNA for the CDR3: TGTGCCAGTAGATACAGGGCGAGCTCCTACAATGAGCAGTTCTTC. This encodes CASRYRASSYNEQFF.

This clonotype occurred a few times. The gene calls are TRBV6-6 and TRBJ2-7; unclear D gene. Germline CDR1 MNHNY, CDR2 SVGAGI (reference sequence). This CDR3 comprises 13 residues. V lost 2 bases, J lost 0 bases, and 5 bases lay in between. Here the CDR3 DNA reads TGTGCCAGCAGTTACAGCGTCTCCTACGAGCAGTACGTC. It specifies CASSYSVSYEQYV.

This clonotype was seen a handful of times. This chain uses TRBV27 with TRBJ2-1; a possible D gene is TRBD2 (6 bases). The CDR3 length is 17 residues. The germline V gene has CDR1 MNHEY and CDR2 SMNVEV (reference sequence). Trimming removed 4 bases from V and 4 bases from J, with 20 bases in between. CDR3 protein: CASSSPPRLGEYNEQFF. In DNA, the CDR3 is TGTGCCAGCAGTTCCCCCCCCAGACTAGGGGAGTACAATGAGCAGTTCTTC.

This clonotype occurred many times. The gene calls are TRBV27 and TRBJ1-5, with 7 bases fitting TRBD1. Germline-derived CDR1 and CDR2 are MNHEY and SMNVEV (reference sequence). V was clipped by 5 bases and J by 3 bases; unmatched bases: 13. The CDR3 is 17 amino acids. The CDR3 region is CASSTRGTGVDNQPQHF. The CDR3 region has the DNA TGTGCCAGCAGTACCAGGGGCACAGGGGTCGACAATCAGCCCCAGCATTTT.

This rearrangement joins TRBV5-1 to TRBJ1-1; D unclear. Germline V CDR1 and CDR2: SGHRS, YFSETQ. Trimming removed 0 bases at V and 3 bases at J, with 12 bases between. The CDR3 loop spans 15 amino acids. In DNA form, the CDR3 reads TGCGCCAGCAGCTTGGAACCGGGATTGGACACTGAAGCTTTCTTT. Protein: CASSLEPGLDTEAFF.

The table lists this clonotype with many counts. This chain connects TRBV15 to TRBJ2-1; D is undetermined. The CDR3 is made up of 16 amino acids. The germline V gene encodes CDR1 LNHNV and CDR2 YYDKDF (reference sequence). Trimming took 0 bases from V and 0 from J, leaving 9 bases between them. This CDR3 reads CATSREILSSYNEQFF. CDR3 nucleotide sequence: TGTGCCACCAGCAGAGAGATATTGAGCTCCTACAATGAGCAGTTCTTC.

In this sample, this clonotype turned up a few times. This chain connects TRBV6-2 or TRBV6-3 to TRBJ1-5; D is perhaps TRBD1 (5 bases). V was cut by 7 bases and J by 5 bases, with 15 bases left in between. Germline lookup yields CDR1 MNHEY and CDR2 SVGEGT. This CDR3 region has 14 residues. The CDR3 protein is CASTVGRVYQPQHF. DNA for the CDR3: TGTGCCAGCACGGTTGGCAGGGTCTATCAGCCCCAGCATTTT.

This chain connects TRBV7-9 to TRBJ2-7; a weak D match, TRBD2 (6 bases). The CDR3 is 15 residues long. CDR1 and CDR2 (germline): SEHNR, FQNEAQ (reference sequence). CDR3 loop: CASSLDSGQLYEQYV. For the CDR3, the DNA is TGTGCCAGCAGTTTAGATAGCGGCCAACTTTACGAGCAGTACGTC.

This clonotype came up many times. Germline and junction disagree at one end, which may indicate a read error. The CDR3 DNA reads as TGTGCCAGCAGTGAACCGGGCATGGGGCGGAGCACCATCTTC. This encodes CASSEPGMGRSTIF. This chain joins TRBV25-1 and TRBJ2-7; tentatively, D is TRBD1 (5 bases). Germline V gene data show CDR1 as MGHDK and CDR2 as SYGVNS. This CDR3 contains 14 residues.

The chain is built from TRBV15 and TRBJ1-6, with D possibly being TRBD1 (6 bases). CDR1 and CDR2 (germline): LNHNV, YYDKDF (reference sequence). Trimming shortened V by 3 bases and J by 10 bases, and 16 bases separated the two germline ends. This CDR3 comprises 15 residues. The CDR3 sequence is CATSRGGGDGSPLHF. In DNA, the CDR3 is TGTGCCACCAGCAGGGGAGGGGGGGACGGATCACCCCTCCACTTT.

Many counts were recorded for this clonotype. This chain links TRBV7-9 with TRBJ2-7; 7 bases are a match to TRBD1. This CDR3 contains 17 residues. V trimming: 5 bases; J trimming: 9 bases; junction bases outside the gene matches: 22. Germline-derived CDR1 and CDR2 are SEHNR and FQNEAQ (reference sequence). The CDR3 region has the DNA TGTGCCAGCAGCCCACCCTCTGTGGGGACAGACGTTACGATGCAGTACGTC. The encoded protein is CASSPPSVGTDVTMQYV.

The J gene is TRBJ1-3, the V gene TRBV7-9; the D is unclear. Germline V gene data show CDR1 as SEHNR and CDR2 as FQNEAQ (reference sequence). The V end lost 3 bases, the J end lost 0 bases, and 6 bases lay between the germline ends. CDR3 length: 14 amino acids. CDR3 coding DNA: TGTGCCAGCAGCTTCATAGACTCTGGAAACACCATATATTTT. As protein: CASSFIDSGNTIYF.

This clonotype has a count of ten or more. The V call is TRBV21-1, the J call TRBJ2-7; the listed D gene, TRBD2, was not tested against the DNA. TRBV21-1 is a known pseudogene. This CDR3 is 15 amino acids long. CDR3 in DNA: TGTGCCAGCAGCCAAAGGGGGAGGGGAACCTACGAGCAGTACGTC. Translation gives CASSQRGRGTYEQYV.

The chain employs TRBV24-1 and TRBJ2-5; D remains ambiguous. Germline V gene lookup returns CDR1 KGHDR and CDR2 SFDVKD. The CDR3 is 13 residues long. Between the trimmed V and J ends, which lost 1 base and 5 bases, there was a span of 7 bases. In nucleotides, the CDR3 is TGTGCCACCAGTGATTTATTCGGGGAGACCCAGTACTTC. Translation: CATSDLFGETQYF.

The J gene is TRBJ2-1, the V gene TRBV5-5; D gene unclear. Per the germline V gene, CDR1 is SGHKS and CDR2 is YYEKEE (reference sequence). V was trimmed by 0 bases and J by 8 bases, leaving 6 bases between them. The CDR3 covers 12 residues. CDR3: CASSLDGYEQFF. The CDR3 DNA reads TGTGCCAGCAGCTTGGATGGCTATGAGCAGTTCTTC.

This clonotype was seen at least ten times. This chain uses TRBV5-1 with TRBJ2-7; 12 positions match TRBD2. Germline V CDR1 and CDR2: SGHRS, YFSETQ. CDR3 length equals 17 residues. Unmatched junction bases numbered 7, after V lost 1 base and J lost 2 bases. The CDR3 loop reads CASSLTRLAGVTYEQYF. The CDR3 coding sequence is TGCGCCAGCAGCTTGACCAGACTAGCGGGGGTTACCTACGAGCAGTACTTC. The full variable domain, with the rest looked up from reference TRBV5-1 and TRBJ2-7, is KAGVTQTPRYLIKTRGQQVTLSCSPISGHRSVSWYQQTPGQGLQFLFEYFSETQRNKGNFPGRFSGRQFSNSRSEMNVSTLELGDSALYLCASSLTRLAGVTYEQYFGPGTRLTVT.

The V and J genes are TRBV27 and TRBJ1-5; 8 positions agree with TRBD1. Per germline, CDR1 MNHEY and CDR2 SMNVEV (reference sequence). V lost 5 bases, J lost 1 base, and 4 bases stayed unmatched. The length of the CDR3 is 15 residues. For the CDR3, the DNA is TGTGCCAGCAGTGCGACAGGGGAGAGCAATCAGCCCCAGCATTTT. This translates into CASSATGESNQPQHF.

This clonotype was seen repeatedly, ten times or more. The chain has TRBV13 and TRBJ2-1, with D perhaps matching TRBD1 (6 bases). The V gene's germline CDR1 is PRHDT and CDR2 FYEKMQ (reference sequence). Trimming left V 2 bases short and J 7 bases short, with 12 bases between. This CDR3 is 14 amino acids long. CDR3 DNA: TGTGCCAGCAGCTTAACCAGGGGTGGGAATGAGCAGTTCTTC. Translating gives CASSLTRGGNEQFF.